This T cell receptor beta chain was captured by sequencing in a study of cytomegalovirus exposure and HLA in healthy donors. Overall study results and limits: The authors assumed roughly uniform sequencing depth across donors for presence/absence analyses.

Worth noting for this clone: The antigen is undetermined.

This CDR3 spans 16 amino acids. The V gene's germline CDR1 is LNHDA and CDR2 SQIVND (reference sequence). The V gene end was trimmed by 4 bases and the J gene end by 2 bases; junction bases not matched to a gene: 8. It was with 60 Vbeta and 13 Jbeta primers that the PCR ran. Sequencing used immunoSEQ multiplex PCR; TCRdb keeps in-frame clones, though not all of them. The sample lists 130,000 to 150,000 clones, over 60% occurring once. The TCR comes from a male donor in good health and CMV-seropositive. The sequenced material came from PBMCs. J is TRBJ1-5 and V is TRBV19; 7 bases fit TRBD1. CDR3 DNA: TGTGCCAGTAGTAGCCCCCCCGGGACAGGCAATCAGCCCCAGCATTTT. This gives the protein CASSSPPGTGNQPQHF.